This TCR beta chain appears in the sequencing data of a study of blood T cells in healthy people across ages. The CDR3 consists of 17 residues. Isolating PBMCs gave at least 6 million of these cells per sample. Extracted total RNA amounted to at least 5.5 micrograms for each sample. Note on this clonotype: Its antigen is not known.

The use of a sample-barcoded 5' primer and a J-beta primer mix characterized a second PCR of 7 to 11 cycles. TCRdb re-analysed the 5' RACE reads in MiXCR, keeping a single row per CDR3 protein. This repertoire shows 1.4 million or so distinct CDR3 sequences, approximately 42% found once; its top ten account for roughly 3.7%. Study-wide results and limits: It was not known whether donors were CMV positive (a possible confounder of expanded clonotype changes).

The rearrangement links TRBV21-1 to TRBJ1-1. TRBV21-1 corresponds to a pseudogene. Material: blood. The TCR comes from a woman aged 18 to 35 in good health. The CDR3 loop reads CASSPGHSESMNTEAFF. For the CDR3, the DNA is TGTGCCAGCAGCCCTGGCCACAGTGAGTCAATGAACACTGAAGCTTTCTTT.